The clone carrying this T cell receptor (beta chain) showed up just a few times. As yet, its antigen is unknown. The CDR3 runs to 16 residues. V shed 3 bases and J 4 bases; nucleotides not matched to a gene: 3. Germline V gene data show CDR1 as MGHDK and CDR2 as SYGVNS. The record originates from a study of metastatic and nonmetastatic thyroid tumors. The overall study: Malignant thyroid and benign thyroid patients provided blood and tumor or nodule tissue whose repertoires were compared.

Findings and limits, study-wide: In both blood and tumor samples, TCR beta diversity was reported significantly higher for malignant than benign nodules.

Per the study methods: A distant-metastasis classifier for papillary thyroid cancer was built using CDR3 differences across clinicopathological groups. TCRdb re-called the PCR reads through MiXCR. TCRdb, not the authors, supplied the V and J calls. Among about 18,000 clones listed, less than 40% were seen once. Among the patients, none had received any treatment before thyroid surgery. The chain employs TRBV25-1 and TRBJ2-2; 12 nucleotides align to TRBD2. The sequencing sample was made of tumor tissue. The TCR originated in a male donor with papillary thyroid cancer or a benign thyroid nodule (not recorded which). Some clones in this sample may be carry-over from other donors' samples. CDR3 residues: CASSDWTSGVTGELFF. CDR3 DNA sequence: TGTGCCAGCAGTGACTGGACTAGCGGGGTCACCGGGGAGCTGTTTTTT.